This TCR beta chain is from a study of cytomegalovirus exposure and HLA in healthy donors. General observations from the study: Most TCR sequences were seen very rarely across donors, but some public TCRs occurred in many.

Clones were sequenced by immunoSEQ multiplex PCR, and TCRdb holds only the in-frame ones, with some missing. The table lists 150,000 or so clones, about 86% of them singletons. CDR3 size: 19 residues. CDR1 is SGHRS and CDR2 is YFSETQ in the germline V gene. J lost 0 bases, V lost 0 bases, and 14 bases had no gene match. This clone was detected only once. Its antigen is not identified. The source material was PBMCs. V and J are TRBV5-1 and TRBJ1-1; 7 nucleotides match TRBD1. This TCR was sampled from a woman aged 25 to 39 in good health and CMV-seronegative. The CDR3 loop is CASSLVRPGTAKVNTEAFF. The CDR3 DNA sequence: TGCGCCAGCAGCTTGGTACGACCCGGGACAGCGAAAGTGAACACTGAAGCTTTCTTT.